Listed here are 9 T cell receptor beta chains from one sample, sequenced in a study of tumor-infiltrating lymphocytes in primary liver carcinoma. The tissue used was unsorted bulk material of about 19-33 mg. RNA and DNA were co-extracted from it with the AllPrep DNA/RNA mini kit. TCR beta cDNA was prepared out of around 460 ng total RNA by means of a constant-region primer. Investigators got TCR beta libraries out of three nested multiplex PCR rounds, done with slightly modified ARM-PCR. Forward primers for TRBV1-TRBV30 and a C-beta reverse primer served the first two PCR rounds, at about 9 cycles each. From the multiplex PCR reads, TCRdb called clonotypes with MiXCR, one entry per CDR3 protein. Counted here are about 120,000 distinct CDR3 sequences, around 70% occurring once; the ten biggest clones make up 8% to 9%. The sample taken for sequencing was tumor-adjacent normal liver tissue. The receptors shown here come from an older woman with primary liver carcinoma and hepatitis B virus infection.

This clonotype appeared a few times. A much larger clone lies a single base off, so this may be a read error. V usage is TRBV4-2 and J usage is TRBJ2-1, with 10 bases fitting TRBD2. The CDR3 contains 17 residues. Germline CDR1 and CDR2: LGHNA and YNFKEQ. The CDR3 loop is CASSQVLAGDFYNEQLF. CDR3 nucleotides: TGTGCCAGCAGCCAAGTCCTAGCGGGAGACTTCTACAATGAGCAGCTCTTC.

About this clonotype: A junction boundary mismatches the germline segment, possibly from a read error. This chain joins TRBV5-1 and TRBJ2-7; D is unresolved. Germline V gene lookup returns CDR1 SGHRS and CDR2 YFSETQ. The length of the CDR3 is 13 residues. The CDR3 reads CTSSLGMVSEQYF. CDR3 bases: TGCACCAGCAGCTTGGGAATGGTATCCGAGCAGTACTTC.

This chain connects TRBV29-1 to TRBJ2-7, with D possibly matching TRBD1 (6 bases). The CDR3 is made up of 11 amino acids. CDR1 is SQVTM, CDR2 ANQGSEA, per germline. CDR3 residues: CSVAGTWQKYF. In DNA, the CDR3 is TGCAGTGTAGCCGGGACATGGCAAAAGTACTTC.

Concerning this clonotype: Germline is not matched at one junction end, which may reflect a read error. The rearrangement links TRBV29-1 to TRBJ2-5; D might be TRBD2 (6 bases). The length of the CDR3 is 15 residues. In germline, CDR1 is SQVTM, CDR2 ANQGSEA. Here the CDR3 DNA reads TGCAGCTTTGAAGGGAGGACAAGGGAACAAGAGACCCAGTACTTC. This gives the protein CSFEGRTREQETQYF.

This clonotype was observed a handful of times. Compared with germline, one end of the junction differs, possibly owing to a read error. The gene calls are TRBV5-1 and TRBJ1-4, with D possibly being TRBD1 (5 bases). This CDR3 contains 14 residues. The germline V gene has CDR1 SGHRS and CDR2 YFSETQ. The CDR3 region is CASSTTVNNGKLFF. CDR3 DNA sequence: TGCGCCAGTAGCACGACAGTGAATAATGGAAAACTGTTTTTT.

The table lists this clonotype with a count of one. V usage is TRBV7-9 and J usage is TRBJ1-4; TRBD1 matches at 11 bases. Trimming took 2 bases from V and 13 from J; bases not matched to a gene: 9. CDR1 is SEHNR and CDR2 is FQNEAQ in the germline V gene (reference sequence). There are 15 residues in the CDR3. CDR3 sequence reads: CASSLTGTGGERLFF. The DNA of the CDR3 is TGTGCCAGCAGCTTAACCGGGACAGGGGGTGAGAGACTGTTTTTT. Looking up the rest from reference TRBV7-9 and TRBJ1-4 gives the full variable domain: DTGVSQNPRHKITKRGQNVTFRCDPISEHNRLYWYRQTLGQGPEFLTYFQNEAQLEKSRLLSDRFSAERPKGSFSTLEIQRTEQGDSAMYLCASSLTGTGGERLFFGSGTQLSVL.

Turning to this clonotype: This sequence may be a read error, since a much larger clone differs from it by one base. The conserved closing phenylalanine or tryptophan is absent in this CDR3, likely reflecting a read error. V usage is TRBV30 and J usage is TRBJ2-3, with D maybe TRBD1 (6 bases). V lost 3 bases and J 3 bases, leaving 10 bases between the germline ends. CDR3 length: 13 residues. Germline V gene sequence: CDR1 GTSNPN, CDR2 SVGIG (reference sequence). The CDR3 nucleotides are TGTGCCTGGAGGAACCAGGGGACAGATACGCAGTATCTT. Protein product: CAWRNQGTDTQYL.

The sample holds many counts of this clonotype. V and J are TRBV29-1 and TRBJ2-2; D is possibly TRBD1 (5 bases). The CDR3 consists of 13 residues. V lost 7 bases, J lost 0 bases, and 9 bases lay in between. CDR1 and CDR2 (germline): SQVTM, ANQGSEA. CDR3 residues: CSGWTPNTGELFF. In nucleotides, the CDR3 is TGCAGCGGTTGGACACCGAACACCGGGGAGCTGTTTTTT.

In the case of this clonotype: Sequence at one end of the junction differs from germline and may be a read error. This chain links TRBV7-8 with TRBJ2-1; D is tentatively TRBD1 or TRBD2 (5 bases each). Germline V gives CDR1 SGHVS, CDR2 FQNEAQ. There are 16 residues in the CDR3. The CDR3 here is CASSPPRGEHYNKQSF. In DNA form, the CDR3 reads TGTGCCAGCAGCCCTCCTAGAGGGGAGCACTACAATAAGCAGTCCTTC.